Below, 9 T cell receptor beta chains from the same sample are listed, as sequenced in a study of cytomegalovirus exposure and HLA in healthy donors (dated by TCRdb to about 2017). The protocol used for the library was the immunoSEQ multiplex PCR assay. TCRdb limited this immuneACCESS table to in-frame rearrangements with V and J called. A share of clones is missing; checked studies link under half to unresolved V genes, and the rest is unexplained. The sample has approximately 110,000 clones on record, about 88% of them singletons. The ten largest account for over 3% of the sample. The sample consisted of PBMCs. The receptors stem from a young woman in good health and CMV-seropositive.

The V gene is TRBV5-1, the J gene TRBJ1-1; 8 positions match TRBD1. V lost 4 bases and J lost 3; bases outside the gene matches: 8. Germline CDR1 is SGHRS and CDR2 is YFSETQ. The CDR3 sequence is 15 residues long. Here the CDR3 reads CASSAGQALYTEAFF. The CDR3 nucleotides read TGCGCCAGCAGCGCGGGACAGGCGTTATACACTGAAGCTTTCTTT. The full variable domain, rest sourced from reference TRBV5-1 and TRBJ1-1, is KAGVTQTPRYLIKTRGQQVTLSCSPISGHRSVSWYQQTPGQGLQFLFEYFSETQRNKGNFPGRFSGRQFSNSRSEMNVSTLELGDSALYLCASSAGQALYTEAFFGQGTRLTVV.

This chain uses TRBV7-3 with TRBJ1-2; 7 bases match TRBD1. V trimming: 5 bases; J trimming: 8 bases; junction bases outside the gene matches: 11. From germline, CDR1 is SGHTA and CDR2 FQGTGA. The CDR3 loop spans 14 amino acids. For the CDR3, the DNA is TGTGCCAGCAGCCGAGACAGGGACTGGAAGGGCTACACCTTC. Translating it yields CASSRDRDWKGYTF. Based on the CDR3 plus reference TRBV7-3 and TRBJ1-2, the full variable domain is GAGVSQTPSNKVTEKGKYVELRCDPISGHTALYWYRQSLGQGPEFLIYFQGTGAADDSGLPNDRFFAVRPEGSVSTLKIQRTERGDSAVYLCASSRDRDWKGYTFGSGTRLTVV.

As for this clone: Other DNA sequences in the same sample also yield this CDR3. The chain couples TRBV28 to TRBJ1-2; D not resolved. Germline lookup yields CDR1 MDHEN and CDR2 SYDVKM. V was pared by 3 bases and J by 5 bases, with 7 bases between. CDR3 size: 12 residues. CDR3 DNA sequence: TGTGCCAGCAGTTTTGAGGGTTATGGCTACACCTTC. Protein: CASSFEGYGYTF.

The rearrangement uses TRBV28 and TRBJ2-5; 11 bases are a match to TRBD2. There are 15 residues in the CDR3. Germline values: CDR1 MDHEN, CDR2 SYDVKM. The trim removed 6 bases at V and 2 bases at J, leaving 5 bases unmatched. CDR3 sequence (DNA): TGTGCCAGCAGCCGAAGACTAGCGGGGCAAGAGACCCAGTACTTC. Its translation: CASSRRLAGQETQYF.

This rearrangement joins TRBV5-1 to TRBJ2-2; TRBD2 aligns across 9 bases. Germline trimming cut 4 bases from V and 2 bases from J; bases unmatched to any gene: 6. CDR3 length equals 16 residues. Looked up from germline, CDR1 is SGHRS and CDR2 is YFSETQ. In DNA form, the CDR3 reads TGCGCCAGCAGCCCTCCCCTAGCGGGAAACACCGGGGAGCTGTTTTTT. Translation: CASSPPLAGNTGELFF.

The chain links TRBV28 to TRBJ1-2; D possibly corresponds to TRBD1 (5 bases). V was trimmed by 4 bases and J by 1 base, leaving 13 bases between them. Germline V lookup: CDR1 MDHEN, CDR2 SYDVKM. The CDR3 is made up of 15 amino acids. CDR3 bases: TGTGCCAGCAGTTCACCAGGGACTTTTAACTATGGCTACACCTTC. Its translation is CASSSPGTFNYGYTF.

V and J are TRBV10-1 and TRBJ2-7; D is uncertain. V shed 4 bases and J shed 2 bases, with 9 bases lying between them. This CDR3 comprises 13 residues. The germline CDR1 and CDR2 sequences are WNHNN and SYGVQD (reference sequence). CDR3 protein: CASSVSAAYEQYF. The CDR3 nucleotides are TGCGCCAGCAGTGTGTCAGCCGCCTACGAGCAGTACTTC.

The rearrangement joins TRBV28 to TRBJ2-1, with 10 bases lining up with TRBD2. The CDR3 covers 15 residues. Losses at the gene ends were 6 bases for V and 4 bases for J; bases not matched to a gene: 6. Germline loops: CDR1 MDHEN, CDR2 SYDVKM. The CDR3 reads CASRQRLAGYNEQFF. CDR3 coding DNA: TGTGCCAGCAGACAAAGACTAGCGGGTTACAATGAGCAGTTCTTC.

Turning to this clone: The sample carries other DNA sequences with the same CDR3. The genes are TRBV18 and TRBJ2-1, with 7 positions matching TRBD1. CDR1 KGHSH and CDR2 LQKENI come from the germline V gene. The CDR3 length is 14 residues. After removal of 3 bases from V and 3 bases from J, the junction contained 2 bases not matched to a gene. CDR3 protein: CASSPRDSYNEQFF. The CDR3 region has the DNA TGTGCCAGCTCACCCCGGGACAGCTACAATGAGCAGTTCTTC.